This note documents a single T cell receptor beta chain sequence. The antigen remains undetermined. The data derive from a study of OX40 agonist ivuxolimab in advanced cancers. Study observations and caveats: CD4+ and CD8+ T cells in blood underwent clonal expansion by week 6 at 0.1 to 3.0 mg/kg.

Blood draws occurred at baseline, cycle 4 day 1, and cycle 7 day 1. Using immunoSEQ multiplex PCR, the repertoire was profiled, and TCRdb retains in-frame clones only, with some absent. The data contain roughly 53,000 clones, about 88% of them seen just once; the ten biggest clones take up around 1.5%. The specimen comprised CD4+ or CD8+ T cells sorted from blood, sampled in a trial of the OX40 agonist ivuxolimab. The TCR sequence derives from an adult with an advanced solid tumor such as melanoma, head and neck, liver or kidney cancer.

The CDR3: CASSVAGTPSYNEQFF. The CDR3 nucleotides read TGTGCCAGCAGCGTCGCCGGGACACCCTCCTACAATGAGCAGTTCTTC. The V call is TRBV9, the J call TRBJ2-1; D perhaps matches TRBD1 (6 bases). Trimming left V 2 bases short and J 0 bases short, with 12 bases between. This CDR3 comprises 16 residues. The germline CDR1 and CDR2 sequences are SGDLS and YYNGEE.